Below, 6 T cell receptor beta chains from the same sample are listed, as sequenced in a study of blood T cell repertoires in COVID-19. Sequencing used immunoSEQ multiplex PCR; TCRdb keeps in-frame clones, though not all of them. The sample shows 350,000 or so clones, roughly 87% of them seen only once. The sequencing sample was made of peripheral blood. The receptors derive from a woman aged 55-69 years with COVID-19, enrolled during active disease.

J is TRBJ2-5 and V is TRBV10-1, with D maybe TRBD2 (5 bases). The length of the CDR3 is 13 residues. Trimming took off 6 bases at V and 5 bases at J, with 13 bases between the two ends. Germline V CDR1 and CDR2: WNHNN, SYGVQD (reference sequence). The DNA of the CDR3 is TGCGCCAGCAGGGCCGGCCGAGGGGAGACCCAGTACTTC. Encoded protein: CASRAGRGETQYF.

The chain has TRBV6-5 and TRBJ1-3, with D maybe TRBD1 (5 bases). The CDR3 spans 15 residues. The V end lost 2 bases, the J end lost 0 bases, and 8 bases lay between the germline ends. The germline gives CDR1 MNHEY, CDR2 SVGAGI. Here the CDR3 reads CASSYLGGSGNTIYF. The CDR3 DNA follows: TGTGCCAGCAGTTACCTCGGGGGCTCTGGAAACACCATATATTTT.

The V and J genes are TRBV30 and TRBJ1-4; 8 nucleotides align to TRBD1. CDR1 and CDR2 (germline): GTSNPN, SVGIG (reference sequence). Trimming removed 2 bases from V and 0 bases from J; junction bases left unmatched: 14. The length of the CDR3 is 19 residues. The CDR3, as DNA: TGTGCCTGGAGTCGGCAGGGGGCGGTCTATTCAGCAACTAATGAAAAACTGTTTTTT. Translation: CAWSRQGAVYSATNEKLFF. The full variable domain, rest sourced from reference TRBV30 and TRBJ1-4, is SQTIHQWPATLVQPVGSPLSLECTVEGTSNPNLYWYRQAAGRGLQLLFYSVGIGQISSEVPQNLSASRPQDRQFILSSKKLLLSDSGFYLCAWSRQGAVYSATNEKLFFGSGTQLSVL.

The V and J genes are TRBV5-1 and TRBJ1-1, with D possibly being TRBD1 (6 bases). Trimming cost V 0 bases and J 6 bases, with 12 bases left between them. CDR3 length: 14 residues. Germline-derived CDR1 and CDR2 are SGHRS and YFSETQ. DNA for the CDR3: TGCGCCAGCAGCTTGGTAGGGGGGGACGCTGAAGCTTTCTTT. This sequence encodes CASSLVGGDAEAFF. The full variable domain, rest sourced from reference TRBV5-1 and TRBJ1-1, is KAGVTQTPRYLIKTRGQQVTLSCSPISGHRSVSWYQQTPGQGLQFLFEYFSETQRNKGNFPGRFSGRQFSNSRSEMNVSTLELGDSALYLCASSLVGGDAEAFFGQGTRLTVV.

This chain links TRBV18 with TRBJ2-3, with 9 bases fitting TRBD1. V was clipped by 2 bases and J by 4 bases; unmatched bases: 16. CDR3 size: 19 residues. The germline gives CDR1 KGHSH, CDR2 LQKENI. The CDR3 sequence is CASSPSAGIGQGPPDTQYF. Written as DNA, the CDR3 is TGTGCCAGCTCACCATCGGCGGGTATAGGACAGGGGCCTCCAGATACGCAGTATTTT.

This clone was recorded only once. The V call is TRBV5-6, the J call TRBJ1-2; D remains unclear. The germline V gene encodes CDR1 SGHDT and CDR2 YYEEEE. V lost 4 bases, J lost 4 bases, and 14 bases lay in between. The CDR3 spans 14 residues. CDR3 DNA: TGTGCCAGCAGCCCTATCGGGGATCTCTATGGCTACACCTTC. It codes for CASSPIGDLYGYTF.